One sample yielded the 9 T cell receptor beta chains listed below, sequenced in a study of response to subunit inactivated influenza vaccine. A single record per CDR3 protein comes from TCRdb applying MiXCR to the RT-PCR reads. This sample has 450,000 to 600,000 distinct CDR3 sequences; approximately 7.3% occur once, and the top ten carry 10% to 15%. The sample consisted of PBMCs from blood, taken 23 months after vaccination. The origin of the receptors is a man between 50 and 69 years old who received an inactivated influenza vaccine.

The chain carries TRBV7-9 and TRBJ2-3; possible D gene TRBD1, 6 bases. CDR1 is SEHNR and CDR2 is FQNEAQ in the germline V gene (reference sequence). This CDR3 spans 15 amino acids. V was cut by 0 bases and J by 4 bases, with 11 bases left in between. CDR3 nucleotide sequence: TGTGCCAGCAGCTTAGCGTCACAGGGCGCAGATACGCAGTATTTT. Translating it yields CASSLASQGADTQYF.

The rearrangement uses TRBV9 and TRBJ2-3; maybe TRBD1 (6 bases). V lost 6 bases to trimming and J lost 2 bases, with 13 bases between them. Germline assignment: CDR1 SGDLS and CDR2 YYNGEE. This CDR3 has 14 residues. The CDR3 DNA sequence: TGTGCCAGCACCGAGGGGGTGTACACAGATACGCAGTATTTT. It specifies CASTEGVYTDTQYF.

The chain recombines TRBV6-5 with TRBJ2-7; 11 bases are shared with TRBD2. Germline V gives CDR1 MNHEY, CDR2 SVGAGI. The V gene end was trimmed by 8 bases and the J gene end by 5 bases; junction bases not matched to a gene: 8. The length of the CDR3 is 14 residues. The CDR3 loop reads CASVLAGGLDEQYF. The CDR3 nucleotides read TGTGCCAGCGTTCTAGCGGGGGGTCTCGACGAGCAGTACTTC.

V and J are TRBV11-2 and TRBJ2-3; TRBD2 aligns across 7 bases. Germline assignment: CDR1 SGHAT and CDR2 FQNNGV. V dropped 5 bases and J dropped 1; count of bases not matched to a gene: 9. The CDR3 totals 16 residues. The DNA for the CDR3 is TGTGCCAGCAGCGACACGAGCGGGACCCGCACAGATACGCAGTATTTT. It codes for CASSDTSGTRTDTQYF.

This clonotype was recorded at least ten times. The CDR3 reads CAIGHPGNTIYF. DNA for the CDR3: TGTGCCATCGGTCATCCCGGAAACACCATATATTTT. The chain uses TRBV10-3 and TRBJ1-3; D remains unclear. Germline lookup yields CDR1 ENHRY and CDR2 SYGVKD. V lost 8 bases, J lost 4 bases, and 9 bases lay in between. The CDR3 is made up of 12 amino acids.

This clonotype was observed a handful of times. The CDR3 nucleotides are TGTGCCAGCAGCTTAGACGCAGGGCCTCAGTACTTC. Translating gives CASSLDAGPQYF. The V gene is TRBV7-2, the J gene TRBJ2-5, with D possibly matching TRBD1 (5 bases). The CDR3 loop spans 12 amino acids. V was clipped by 1 base and J by 11 bases, with 11 bases between them. Germline V CDR1 and CDR2: SGHTA, FQGNSA.

Points on this clonotype: A read error may produce the germline difference seen at one junction end. This chain connects TRBV7-7 to TRBJ2-2; the match to TRBD2 covers 7 bases. This CDR3 comprises 17 residues. The germline gives CDR1 SSHAT, CDR2 FNYEAQ (reference sequence). CDR3 sequence (DNA): TGTGCTAGCAGCCCCTCCGCTCGTCCGGGGGGCACCGGGGAGCTGTTTTTT. This gives the protein CASSPSARPGGTGELFF.

This clonotype was observed a few times. The chain combines TRBV5-1 with TRBJ2-4; 7 nucleotides agree with TRBD1. This CDR3 spans 15 amino acids. J was trimmed by 10 bases and V by 2 bases; bases with no gene match: 12. CDR1 is SGHRS and CDR2 is YFSETQ in the germline V gene. DNA of the CDR3: TGCGCCAGCAGCTTACGACAGGGCCCTGCGGGTATTCAGTACTTC. Amino acid sequence: CASSLRQGPAGIQYF.

This clonotype has ten or more counts. The chain links TRBV29-1 to TRBJ1-5; 7 nucleotides match TRBD1. CDR1 and CDR2 (germline): SQVTM, ANQGSEA. The CDR3 length is 14 residues. J lost 0 bases, V lost 6 bases, and 5 bases had no gene match. CDR3 DNA: TGCAGCGTAGAGACAGGGTATAGCAATCAGCCCCAGCATTTT. Its translation: CSVETGYSNQPQHF.